The 10 T cell receptor beta chains below were found in one sample sequenced in a study of blood T cells in healthy people across ages. A J-beta primer mix and a sample-barcoded 5' primer were used in a second PCR of about 7 to 12 cycles. TCRdb itself ran the 5' RACE reads through MiXCR, one entry per CDR3 protein. The table has 1.5 million to 2 million distinct CDR3 sequences, roughly 50% seen once; the top ten hold about 2.1%. Sequenced input: blood. The receptors originated from a woman in her forties in good health.

The chain carries TRBV29-1 and TRBJ1-1; D is uncertain. Germline V lookup: CDR1 SQVTM, CDR2 ANQGSEA. Trimming took 6 bases from V and 0 from J, leaving 8 bases between them. The CDR3 spans 12 residues. CDR3 region: CSVDQVNTEAFF. In DNA, the CDR3 is TGCAGCGTGGATCAGGTGAACACTGAAGCTTTCTTT.

Comment on this clonotype: This may arise from a read error, as a much more abundant clone is one base away. The chain joins TRBV28 to TRBJ1-1, with unresolved D. Germline CDR1 reads MDHEN; CDR2 reads SYDVKM. V lost 7 bases to trimming and J lost 1 base, with 4 bases between them. CDR3 length: 11 amino acids. The CDR3 reads CASISNTEAFF. CDR3 bases: TGTGCCAGCATCTCGAACACTGAAGCTTTCTTT. Combining the CDR3 with reference TRBV28 and TRBJ1-1 gives the whole variable domain DVKVTQSSRYLVKRTGEKVFLECVQDMDHENMFWYRQDPGLGLRLIYFSYDVKMKEKGDIPEGYSVSREKKERFSLILESASTNQTSMYLCASISNTEAFFGQGTRLTVV.

The J gene is TRBJ2-6, the V gene TRBV6-1; 9 nucleotides line up with TRBD1. The trim removed 6 bases at V and 11 bases at J, leaving 5 bases unmatched. CDR1 is MNHNS, CDR2 SASEGT, per germline. The CDR3 has 13 amino acids. CDR3 loop: CASSGGQGYVLTF. The CDR3 DNA reads TGTGCCAGCAGCGGGGGACAGGGCTACGTCCTGACTTTC.

This clonotype has only a few counts. The rearrangement uses TRBV28 and TRBJ2-1; the D gene could be TRBD1 or TRBD2 (5 bases each). The J call is uncertain, as TRBJ2-7 better fits the DNA end. CDR3 length: 13 residues. The germline CDR1 and CDR2 sequences are MDHEN and SYDVKM. This CDR3 is CASSYGTLEEQYF. The CDR3 DNA reads TGTGCCAGCAGTTATGGGACCTTGGAAGAGCAGTACTTC.

The V call is TRBV24-1, the J call TRBJ1-2; D unresolved. Germline CDR1 and CDR2: KGHDR and SFDVKD. The germline V and J ends were trimmed by 1 base and 5 bases, with 7 bases remaining between them. This CDR3 spans 13 amino acids. In DNA form, the CDR3 reads TGTGCCACCAGTGATTTAGGAGGGTATGGCTACACCTTC. It encodes CATSDLGGYGYTF.

This clonotype has a handful of counts. The chain couples TRBV6-2 or TRBV6-3 to TRBJ2-5; D possibly corresponds to TRBD2 (7 bases). In germline, CDR1 is MNHEY, CDR2 SVGEGT. The CDR3 loop spans 13 amino acids. The V and J ends lost 2 bases and 6 bases respectively, with 10 bases between them. The DNA of the CDR3 is TGTGCCAGCAGTTACGGGGGGGCGAAGACCCAGTACTTC. Translating gives CASSYGGAKTQYF.

In DNA form, the CDR3 reads TGTGCCACCAGTGCTGCGGGACAGTTCTACGAGCAGTACTTC. Translating gives CATSAAGQFYEQYF. The gene calls are TRBV24-1 and TRBJ2-7, with D perhaps TRBD1 (7 bases). The V gene lost 5 bases and the J gene lost 3 bases, with 13 bases spanning the gap. The CDR3 is 14 residues long. CDR1 and CDR2 (germline): KGHDR, SFDVKD.

Only a few counts were recorded for this clonotype. This chain joins TRBV4-3 and TRBJ2-1; D is unclear. This CDR3 has 15 residues. Germline values: CDR1 LGHNA, CDR2 YSLEER. V gave up 0 bases and J gave up 1 base, with 7 bases separating them. The CDR3 region is CASSQETLSYNEQFF. The CDR3 DNA follows: TGCGCCAGCAGCCAAGAGACACTATCCTACAATGAGCAGTTCTTC.

This sequence joins TRBV6-2 or TRBV6-3 and TRBJ2-1; D unclear. The germline V and J ends were trimmed by 10 bases and 0 bases, with 19 bases remaining between them. This CDR3 has 16 residues. The V gene's germline CDR1 is MNHEY and CDR2 SVGEGT. The DNA of the CDR3 is TGTGCCACCCGAATCCCCCCCTATTACTCCTACAATGAGCAGTTCTTC. It codes for CATRIPPYYSYNEQFF.

This clonotype was counted a few times. The chain couples TRBV9 to TRBJ2-1, with D unresolved. Trimming shortened V by 0 bases and J by 2 bases, and 9 bases separated the two germline ends. Germline V lookup: CDR1 SGDLS, CDR2 YYNGEE. The CDR3 has 15 amino acids. CDR3 DNA sequence: TGTGCCAGCAGCGTAGAAGGAATGGCCTACAATGAGCAGTTCTTC. This encodes CASSVEGMAYNEQFF.